This T cell receptor (beta chain) was recorded in a study of T cells in Graves' hyperthyroidism and ophthalmopathy. Study observations and caveats: Stable hyperthyroidism was told apart from ophthalmopathy by a model built on 13 V-J features. Most thyroid clonotypes expanded above 0.001 were also detected in blood.

From RNA transcripts, TCR beta CDR3 regions were amplified. HTBI primers were used for first-round RT-PCR of the TCR CDR3. Using its own MiXCR run on the multiplex PCR reads, TCRdb lists one record per CDR3 protein. The sample consists of approximately 380,000 distinct CDR3 sequences, 19% of them appearing once. The sample holds many counts of this clonotype. Its target is unknown. Diagnoses were made from clinical symptoms, serum measures (thyroxine and TRAb), thyroid ultrasound and orbital computed tomography. Using around 10 ml of fresh peripheral blood, PBMCs were prepared. The sample taken for sequencing was blood. The source is a woman aged 18-30 years with Graves' hyperthyroidism.

CDR3 residues: CASSLDTGEQYF. CDR3 sequence (DNA): TGCGCCAGCAGCTTGGATACGGGGGAGCAGTACTTC. The rearrangement joins TRBV5-1 to TRBJ2-7; tentative D call: TRBD2 (5 bases). The V gene's germline CDR1 is SGHRS and CDR2 YFSETQ. The CDR3 runs 12 residues. V dropped 0 bases and J dropped 7 bases, with 8 bases sitting between them.